The TCR beta chain described here comes from a study of shared clonotypes between healthy human individuals. Background on the study: Every donor yielded three CD4 naive, three CD4 memory, two CD8 naive and one CD8 memory plate.

Genomic DNA of every subset was divided equally among multiple immunoSEQ plates. Assay: immunoSEQ multiplex PCR; the TCRdb copy retains only in-frame clones and omits some. The sample contains around 1,900,000 clones, around 93% of which appear only once. CD45RO-negative CD8 cells positively selected for CCR7 made up the naive population, which excluded terminally differentiated effector memory CD45RA+ cells. Germline lookup yields CDR1 SQVTM and CDR2 ANQGSEA. Trimming removed 7 bases from V and 1 base from J; junction bases left unmatched: 5. CDR3 length: 13 residues. The chain recombines TRBV29-1 with TRBJ1-1; 8 nucleotides match TRBD1. This receptor was taken from a man aged 18 to 30 in good health. Some clones in this sample may be carry-over from other donors' samples. The sample consisted of naive CD8+ T cells from PBMCs. This CDR3 is CSAAGGPNTEAFF. CDR3 nucleotide sequence: TGCAGCGCTGCAGGGGGCCCGAACACTGAAGCTTTCTTT.